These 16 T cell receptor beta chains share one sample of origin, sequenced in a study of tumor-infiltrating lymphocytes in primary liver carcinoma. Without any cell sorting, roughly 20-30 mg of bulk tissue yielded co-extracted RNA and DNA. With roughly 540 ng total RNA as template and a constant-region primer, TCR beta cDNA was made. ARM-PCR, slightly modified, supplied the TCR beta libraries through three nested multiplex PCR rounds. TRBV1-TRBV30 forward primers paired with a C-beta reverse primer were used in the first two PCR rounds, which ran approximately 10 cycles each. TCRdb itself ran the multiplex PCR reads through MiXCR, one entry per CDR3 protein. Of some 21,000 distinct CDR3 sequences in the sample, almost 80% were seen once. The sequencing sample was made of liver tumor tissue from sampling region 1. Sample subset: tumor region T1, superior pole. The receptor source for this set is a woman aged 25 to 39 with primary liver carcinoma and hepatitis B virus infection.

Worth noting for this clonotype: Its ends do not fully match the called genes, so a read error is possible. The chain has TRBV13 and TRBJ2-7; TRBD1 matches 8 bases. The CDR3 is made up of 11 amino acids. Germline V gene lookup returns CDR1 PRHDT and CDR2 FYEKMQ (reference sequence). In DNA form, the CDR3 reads TGTGTCAGCATCCTCGGACAGGGTAGTTACTTC. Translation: CVSILGQGSYF.

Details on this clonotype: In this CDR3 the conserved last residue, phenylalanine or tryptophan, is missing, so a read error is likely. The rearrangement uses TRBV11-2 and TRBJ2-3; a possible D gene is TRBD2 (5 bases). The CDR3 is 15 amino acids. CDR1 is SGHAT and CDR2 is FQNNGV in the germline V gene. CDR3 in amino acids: CASSLEASWTDTQYI. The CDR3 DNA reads TGTGCCAGTAGCTTAGAGGCTAGCTGGACGGATACGCAGTATATT.

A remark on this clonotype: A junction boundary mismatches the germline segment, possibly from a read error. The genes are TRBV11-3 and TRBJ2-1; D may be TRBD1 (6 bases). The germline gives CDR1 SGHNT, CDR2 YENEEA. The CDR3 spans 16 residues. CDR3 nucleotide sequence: TGTGCCATCAGCTCAACGGGACACGGCTTCTTGGATAAGCAGTTCTTC. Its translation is CAISSTGHGFLDKQFF.

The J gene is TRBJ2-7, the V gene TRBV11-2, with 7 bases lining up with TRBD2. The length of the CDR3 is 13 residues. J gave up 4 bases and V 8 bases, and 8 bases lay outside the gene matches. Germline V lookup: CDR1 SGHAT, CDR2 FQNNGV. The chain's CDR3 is CASVPSSGYEQYF. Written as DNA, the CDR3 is TGTGCCAGCGTCCCGTCTAGCGGATACGAGCAGTACTTC.

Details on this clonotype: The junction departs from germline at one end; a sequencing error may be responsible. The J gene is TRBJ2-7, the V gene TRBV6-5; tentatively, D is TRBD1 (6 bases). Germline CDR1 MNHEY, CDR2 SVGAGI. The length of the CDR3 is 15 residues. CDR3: CASRYKDRNSYEQHF. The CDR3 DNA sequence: TGTGCCAGCAGGTACAAGGACAGAAACTCGTACGAGCAGCACTTC.

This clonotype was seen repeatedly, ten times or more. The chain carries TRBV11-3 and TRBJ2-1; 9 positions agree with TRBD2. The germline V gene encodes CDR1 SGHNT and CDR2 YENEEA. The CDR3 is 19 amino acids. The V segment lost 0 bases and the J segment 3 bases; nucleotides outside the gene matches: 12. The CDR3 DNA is TGTGCCAGCAGCTTAGATCAGCGGGAGGCGTTCAGCTGCTACAATGAGCAGTTCTTC. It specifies CASSLDQREAFSCYNEQFF.

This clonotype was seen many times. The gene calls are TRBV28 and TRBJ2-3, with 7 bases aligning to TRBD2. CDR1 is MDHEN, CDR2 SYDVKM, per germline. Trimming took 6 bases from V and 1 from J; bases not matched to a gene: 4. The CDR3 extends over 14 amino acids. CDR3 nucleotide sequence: TGTGCCAGCAGCCGACTAGCAGGCACAGATACGCAGTATTTT. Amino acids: CASSRLAGTDTQYF.

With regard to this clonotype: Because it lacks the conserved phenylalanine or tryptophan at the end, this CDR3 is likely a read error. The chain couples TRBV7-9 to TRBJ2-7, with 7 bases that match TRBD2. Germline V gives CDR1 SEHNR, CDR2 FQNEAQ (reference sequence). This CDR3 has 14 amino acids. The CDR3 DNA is TGTGCCAGCAGCTCGGGAGGCATCTCCCACGAGCAGTACCTC. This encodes CASSSGGISHEQYL.

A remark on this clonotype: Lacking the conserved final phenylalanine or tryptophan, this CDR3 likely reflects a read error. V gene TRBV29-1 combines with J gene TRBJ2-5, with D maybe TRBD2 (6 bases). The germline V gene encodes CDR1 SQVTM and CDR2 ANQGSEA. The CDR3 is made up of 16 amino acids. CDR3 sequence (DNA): TGCTGCGTAATTCCCTTGACTAGAGGTTTACAAGAGACCCAGTACCTC. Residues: CCVIPLTRGLQETQYL.

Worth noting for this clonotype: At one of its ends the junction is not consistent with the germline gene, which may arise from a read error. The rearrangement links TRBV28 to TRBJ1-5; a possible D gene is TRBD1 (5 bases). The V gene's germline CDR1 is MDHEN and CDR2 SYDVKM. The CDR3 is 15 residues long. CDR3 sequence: CAGSLQVWSDQSQHF. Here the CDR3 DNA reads TGTGCTGGCAGTTTACAGGTTTGGAGTGATCAGTCCCAGCATTTT.

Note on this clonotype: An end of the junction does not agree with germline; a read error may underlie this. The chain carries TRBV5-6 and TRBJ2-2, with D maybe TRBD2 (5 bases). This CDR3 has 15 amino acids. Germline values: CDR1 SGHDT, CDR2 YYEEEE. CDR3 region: CTGSLAPRDTGELSF. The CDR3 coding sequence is TGTACCGGCAGCTTGGCACCCAGAGACACCGGGGAGCTGTCTTTT. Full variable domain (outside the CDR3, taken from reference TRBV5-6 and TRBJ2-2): DAGVTQSPTHLIKTRGQQVTLRCSPKSGHDTVSWYQQALGQGPQFIFQYYEEEERQRGNFPDRFSGHQFPNYSSELNVNALLLGDSALYLCTGSLAPRDTGELSFGEGSRLTVL.

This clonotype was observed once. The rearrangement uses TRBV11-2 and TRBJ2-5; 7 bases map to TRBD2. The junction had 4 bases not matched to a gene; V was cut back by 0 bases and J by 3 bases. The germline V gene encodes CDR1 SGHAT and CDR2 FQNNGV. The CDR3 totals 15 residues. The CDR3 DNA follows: TGTGCCAGCAGCTTAGAGGGAGGGGAGGAAGAGACCCAGTACTTC. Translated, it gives CASSLEGGEEETQYF.

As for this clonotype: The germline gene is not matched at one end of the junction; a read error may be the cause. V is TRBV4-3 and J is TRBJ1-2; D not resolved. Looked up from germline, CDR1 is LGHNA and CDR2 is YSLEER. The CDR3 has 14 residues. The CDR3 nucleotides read TGCGCAAGCAGCGCTGAGTTAGAGATCTATTGCTACACCTTC. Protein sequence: CASSAELEIYCYTF.

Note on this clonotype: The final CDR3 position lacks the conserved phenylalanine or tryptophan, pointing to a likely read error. The CDR3 sequence: CGTRQGAGETQYL. The CDR3 DNA sequence: TGTGGCACCCGACAGGGGGCCGGAGAGACCCAGTACCTC. This chain connects TRBV19 to TRBJ2-5; 10 positions agree with TRBD1. Per germline, CDR1 LNHDA and CDR2 SQIVND (reference sequence). The CDR3 length is 13 residues.

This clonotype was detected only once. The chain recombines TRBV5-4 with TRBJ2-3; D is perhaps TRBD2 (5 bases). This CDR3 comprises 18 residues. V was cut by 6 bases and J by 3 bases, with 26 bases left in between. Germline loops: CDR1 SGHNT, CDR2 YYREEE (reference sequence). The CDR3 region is CASINPAADGNRTDTQYF. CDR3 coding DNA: TGTGCCAGCATTAACCCGGCGGCTGACGGGAATCGGACAGATACGCAGTATTTT.

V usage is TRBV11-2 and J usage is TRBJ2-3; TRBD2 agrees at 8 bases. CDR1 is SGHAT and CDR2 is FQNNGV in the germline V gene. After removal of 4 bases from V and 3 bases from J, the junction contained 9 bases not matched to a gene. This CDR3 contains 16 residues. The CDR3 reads CASSSGRGLSTDTQYF. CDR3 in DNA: TGTGCCAGCAGCTCCGGGAGGGGTCTAAGTACAGATACGCAGTATTTT.